The next 30 T cell receptor beta chains were all read from a single sample in a study of T cell changes during pregnancy in multiple sclerosis (dated by TCRdb to the late 2010s). The library was produced with the immunoSEQ multiplex PCR assay. Entries here come from immuneACCESS through TCRdb and include only in-frame sequences with V and J called. Some clones fail to appear in such tables; in the studies checked, an unresolved V gene covers under half of the shortfall, and the cause of the remainder is unknown. The sample records 90,000 to 100,000 clones, roughly 90% of which are singletons. The top ten constitute less than 2% of the sample. Here the sequenced sample was peripheral blood, taken in the first trimester of pregnancy. The receptor set was obtained from a female donor with multiple sclerosis, enrolled in a pregnancy study.

The chain employs TRBV6-9 and TRBJ1-2; 8 bases are shared with TRBD1. The CDR3 covers 14 residues. CDR1 is MNHGY, CDR2 SVAAGI, per germline. V was pared by 2 bases and J by 3 bases, with 2 bases of the junction left unmatched. CDR3 in amino acids: CASSYQGAYYGYTF. The DNA of the CDR3 is TGTGCCAGCAGTTATCAGGGGGCGTACTATGGCTACACCTTC.

Only one count was recorded for this clone. The J gene is TRBJ2-5, the V gene TRBV21-1; the DNA was not used to check the table's D call, TRBD2. TRBV21-1 is recorded as a pseudogene. CDR3 length: 13 residues. The CDR3 bases are TGTGCCAGAGGGACTAGCGGCCAAGAGACCCAGTACTTC. It yields the protein CARGTSGQETQYF.

The V call is TRBV2, the J call TRBJ1-4, with D possibly matching TRBD1 (6 bases). V lost 6 bases and J 8 bases, leaving 13 bases between the germline ends. The CDR3 sequence is 13 residues long. Germline values: CDR1 SNHLY, CDR2 FYNNEI. The CDR3 bases are TGTGCCAGCAGGGGGCAGGGGAACGAAAAACTGTTTTTT. This encodes CASRGQGNEKLFF.

The chain uses TRBV7-2 and TRBJ2-4, with D maybe TRBD1 (5 bases). Germline CDR1 is SGHTA and CDR2 is FQGNSA. Trimming pared 5 bases from V and 3 bases from J, leaving 23 bases between. The CDR3 has 18 residues. CDR3 loop: CASSPWLDLGPVKNIQYF. In nucleotides, the CDR3 is TGTGCCAGCAGCCCTTGGTTGGATTTGGGGCCGGTCAAAAACATTCAGTACTTC. The complete variable domain, with remaining parts taken from reference TRBV7-2 and TRBJ2-4, reads GAGVSQSPSNKVTEKGKDVELRCDPISGHTALYWYRQSLGQGLEFLIYFQGNSAPDKSGLPSDRFSAERTGGSVSTLTIQRTQQEDSAVYLCASSPWLDLGPVKNIQYFGAGTRLSVL.

The chain employs TRBV19 and TRBJ1-3; no clear D. V lost 2 bases, J lost 0 bases, and 11 bases lay in between. This CDR3 comprises 16 residues. Looked up from germline, CDR1 is LNHDA and CDR2 is SQIVND (reference sequence). CDR3 residues: CASSIKIRGSGNTIYF. The CDR3, as DNA: TGTGCCAGTAGTATAAAAATCCGGGGCTCTGGAAACACCATATATTTT.

The CDR3 reads CASSSLTGASNQPQHF. The CDR3 DNA follows: TGTGCCAGCAGTTCCTTGACAGGGGCTAGCAATCAGCCCCAGCATTTT. This chain links TRBV6-5 with TRBJ1-5, with 8 bases lining up with TRBD1. The germline V gene encodes CDR1 MNHEY and CDR2 SVGAGI. Trimming cost V 4 bases and J 0 bases; bases outside gene matches: 5. The CDR3 has 16 amino acids.

In its sample, this clone was seen once. The chain combines TRBV6-1 with TRBJ1-5; 7 nucleotides line up with TRBD1. Germline trimming cut 6 bases from V and 9 bases from J; bases unmatched to any gene: 11. This CDR3 spans 14 amino acids. The V gene's germline CDR1 is MNHNS and CDR2 SASEGT. CDR3 residues: CASSDSGGRWPQHF. The CDR3 DNA follows: TGTGCCAGCAGCGATTCAGGGGGTAGGTGGCCCCAGCATTTT.

This chain joins TRBV29-1 and TRBJ2-3; possibly TRBD2 for D (5 bases). Trimming left V 0 bases short and J 0 bases short, with 10 bases between. This CDR3 comprises 15 residues. Germline V lookup: CDR1 SQVTM, CDR2 ANQGSEA. The DNA for the CDR3 is TGCAGCGTTGAAGAGGACGGACTTAGCACAGATACGCAGTATTTT. The encoded protein is CSVEEDGLSTDTQYF.

This rearrangement joins TRBV7-8 to TRBJ2-1, with D possibly matching TRBD1 (5 bases). V was trimmed by 5 bases and J by 6 bases, leaving 17 bases between them. This CDR3 has 15 residues. The germline gives CDR1 SGHVS, CDR2 FQNEAQ. The CDR3: CASSPRAGPGNEQFF. CDR3 coding DNA: TGTGCCAGCAGCCCTAGGGCAGGGCCGGGCAATGAGCAGTTCTTC.

V is TRBV27 and J is TRBJ2-1, with TRBD2 matching 11 bases. Germline V gene lookup returns CDR1 MNHEY and CDR2 SMNVEV (reference sequence). This CDR3 contains 15 residues. Trimming cost V 5 bases and J 6 bases; bases outside gene matches: 6. The chain's CDR3 is CASSPRGTSGNEQFF. CDR3 in DNA: TGTGCCAGCAGTCCAAGGGGGACTAGCGGCAATGAGCAGTTCTTC.

This chain joins TRBV6-6 and TRBJ2-7, with a possible D match to TRBD2 (6 bases). The germline CDR1 and CDR2 sequences are MNHNY and SVGAGI (reference sequence). This CDR3 spans 16 amino acids. Trimming took 6 bases from V and 2 from J, leaving 20 bases between them. Here the CDR3 DNA reads TGTGCCAGCAGCCACGGGAGTAGCGGCTTTCCCTACGAGCAGTACTTC. Translation gives CASSHGSSGFPYEQYF.

The chain links TRBV5-4 to TRBJ2-7; a weak D match, TRBD2 (6 bases). The CDR3 spans 14 residues. Germline CDR1 is SGHNT and CDR2 is YYREEE (reference sequence). The V gene lost 0 bases and the J gene lost 2 bases, with 9 bases spanning the gap. CDR3 amino acids: CASSLAGEPYEQYF. DNA for the CDR3: TGTGCCAGCAGCTTGGCGGGGGAACCCTACGAGCAGTACTTC.

This chain links TRBV25-1 with TRBJ2-5; 12 positions match TRBD2. The germline V gene has CDR1 MGHDK and CDR2 SYGVNS. The trim removed 2 bases at V and 1 base at J, leaving 2 bases unmatched. CDR3 size: 16 residues. The CDR3 DNA is TGTGCCAGCAGTGAACCGGGACTAGCGGGCCAAGAGACCCAGTACTTC. Translation gives CASSEPGLAGQETQYF.

V and J are TRBV5-4 and TRBJ1-1; TRBD1 aligns across 8 bases. Germline trimming cut 0 bases from V and 1 base from J; bases unmatched to any gene: 11. Per the germline V gene, CDR1 is SGHNT and CDR2 is YYREEE (reference sequence). This CDR3 has 18 amino acids. The CDR3 nucleotides read TGTGCCAGCAGCTTGGATGGCGGACAGGGCCCACCGAACACTGAAGCTTTCTTT. This codes for CASSLDGGQGPPNTEAFF.

At least ten counts were recorded for this clone. The gene calls are TRBV4-3 and TRBJ2-2; tentatively, D is TRBD2 (7 bases). The CDR3 runs 16 residues. V dropped 1 base and J dropped 0 bases, with 9 bases sitting between them. Germline values: CDR1 LGHNA, CDR2 YSLEER. CDR3 residues: CASSQGGGANTGELFF. The CDR3 DNA follows: TGCGCCAGCAGCCAAGGCGGGGGCGCGAACACCGGGGAGCTGTTTTTT.

J is TRBJ1-3 and V is TRBV28; D is undetermined. The V and J ends lost 6 bases and 0 bases respectively, with 12 bases between them. Germline V lookup: CDR1 MDHEN, CDR2 SYDVKM. The CDR3 runs to 15 residues. The CDR3 DNA follows: TGTGCCAGCAGCCGAGGGCCAGGCTCTGGAAACACCATATATTTT. This translates into CASSRGPGSGNTIYF.

This chain uses TRBV15 with TRBJ1-1, with D possibly being TRBD1 (5 bases). Looked up from germline, CDR1 is LNHNV and CDR2 is YYDKDF (reference sequence). This CDR3 comprises 15 residues. Between the trimmed V and J ends, which lost 0 bases and 1 base, there was a span of 9 bases. CDR3 sequence: CATSRDRQTNTEAFF. CDR3 DNA: TGTGCCACCAGCAGAGACCGACAGACGAACACTGAAGCTTTCTTT. The entire variable domain, with the rest obtained from reference TRBV15 and TRBJ1-1, is as follows: DAMVIQNPRYQVTQFGKPVTLSCSQTLNHNVMYWYQQKSSQAPKLLFHYYDKDFNNEADTPDNFQSRRPNTSFCFLDIRSPGLGDTAMYLCATSRDRQTNTEAFFGQGTRLTVV.

The chain employs TRBV11-3 and TRBJ2-2; 7 bases are shared with TRBD1. This CDR3 is 15 amino acids long. The germline CDR1 and CDR2 sequences are SGHNT and YENEEA. After removal of 5 bases from V and 6 bases from J, the junction contained 9 bases not matched to a gene. CDR3 nucleotides: TGTGCCAGCAGCCCTAGACAGGGTATCGCCGGGGAGCTGTTTTTT. This gives the protein CASSPRQGIAGELFF.

This chain joins TRBV6-5 and TRBJ1-1, with 7 bases matching TRBD1. Per the germline V gene, CDR1 is MNHEY and CDR2 is SVGAGI. The CDR3 sequence is 14 residues long. Germline trimming cut 7 bases from V and 0 bases from J; bases unmatched to any gene: 5. The DNA for the CDR3 is TGTGCCAGCAAACGGACAGGTGTGAACACTGAAGCTTTCTTT. Translating gives CASKRTGVNTEAFF.

The chain uses TRBV6-1 and TRBJ2-7, with TRBD1 as a possible D gene (5 bases). Trimming stripped 8 bases from V and 2 bases from J, with 16 bases between. Germline loops: CDR1 MNHNS, CDR2 SASEGT. This CDR3 spans 14 amino acids. This CDR3 is CASLVRDGAYEQYF. CDR3 nucleotides: TGTGCCAGCCTTGTCAGGGATGGAGCCTACGAGCAGTACTTC.

This rearrangement joins TRBV5-6 to TRBJ2-5, with TRBD1 matching over 7 bases. The trim removed 6 bases at V and 7 bases at J, leaving 12 bases unmatched. The CDR3 has 14 residues. Germline values: CDR1 SGHDT, CDR2 YYEEEE. DNA for the CDR3: TGTGCCAGCAACCCCGAGACAGGGAGAAGGACCCAGTACTTC. Its protein product is CASNPETGRRTQYF.

This rearrangement joins TRBV5-6 to TRBJ2-7, with D unresolved. The germline V and J ends were trimmed by 4 bases and 2 bases, with 10 bases remaining between them. Germline CDR1 and CDR2: SGHDT and YYEEEE. The CDR3 runs to 13 residues. CDR3 residues: CASSHGDAYEQYF. As DNA, the CDR3 is TGTGCCAGCAGCCACGGAGATGCCTACGAGCAGTACTTC.

V usage is TRBV11-2 and J usage is TRBJ2-1; a possible D gene is TRBD1 (7 bases). CDR1 and CDR2 (germline): SGHAT, FQNNGV. The CDR3 totals 14 residues. The V gene lost 0 bases and the J gene lost 5 bases, with 8 bases spanning the gap. CDR3 sequence reads: CASSLDRGDNEQFF. DNA for the CDR3: TGTGCCAGCAGCTTAGACAGGGGGGACAATGAGCAGTTCTTC.

The chain employs TRBV2 and TRBJ2-5; D call uncertain. Trimming removed 5 bases from V and 0 bases from J, with 7 bases in between. The germline gives CDR1 SNHLY, CDR2 FYNNEI. CDR3 length equals 13 residues. The CDR3 region is CASSSEYQETQYF. The CDR3 nucleotides are TGTGCCAGCAGTTCGGAGTACCAAGAGACCCAGTACTTC.

The gene calls are TRBV18 and TRBJ2-1; 10 nucleotides align to TRBD2. J gave up 9 bases and V 2 bases, and 1 base lay outside the gene matches. The CDR3 spans 13 residues. Germline assignment: CDR1 KGHSH and CDR2 LQKENI. CDR3: CASSPGTSAEQFF. In DNA form, the CDR3 reads TGTGCCAGCTCACCAGGGACTAGCGCTGAGCAGTTCTTC.

This clone was seen a few times. This chain connects TRBV9 to TRBJ2-1; D is unresolved. The V end lost 0 bases, the J end lost 4 bases, and 8 bases lay between the germline ends. Germline CDR1 reads SGDLS; CDR2 reads YYNGEE. The length of the CDR3 is 14 residues. The CDR3 loop reads CASSVAPSYNEQFF. CDR3 in DNA: TGTGCCAGCAGCGTAGCTCCTAGTTACAATGAGCAGTTCTTC.

J is TRBJ2-7 and V is TRBV7-9; a possible D gene is TRBD2 (5 bases). The V and J ends lost 0 bases and 2 bases respectively, with 5 bases between them. Germline lookup yields CDR1 SEHNR and CDR2 FQNEAQ (reference sequence). This CDR3 comprises 13 residues. The DNA for the CDR3 is TGTGCCAGCAGCTTAGCCGGGGCCTACGAGCAGTACTTC. It encodes CASSLAGAYEQYF.

J is TRBJ2-7 and V is TRBV5-6, with 8 bases lining up with TRBD2. CDR3 size: 13 residues. V dropped 7 bases and J dropped 7; count of bases not matched to a gene: 10. CDR1 is SGHDT, CDR2 YYEEEE, per germline. The CDR3 reads CASYSGTGGEQYF. The CDR3, as DNA: TGTGCCAGCTACTCAGGGACGGGAGGGGAGCAGTACTTC.

The V and J genes are TRBV19 and TRBJ1-1; 8 bases map to TRBD1. CDR3 length: 16 amino acids. Per germline, CDR1 LNHDA and CDR2 SQIVND (reference sequence). After removal of 1 base from V and 6 bases from J, the junction contained 10 bases not matched to a gene. The CDR3 region is CASSIGQGTQSSEAFF. The DNA of the CDR3 is TGTGCCAGTAGTATAGGACAGGGGACACAATCCTCTGAAGCTTTCTTT.

The CDR3 DNA reads TGTGCCAGCAGCTTAGGTGGGACTAGCGGGATGTCAGGGCAGTATTTT. It is translated as CASSLGGTSGMSGQYF. The chain joins TRBV7-9 to TRBJ2-3; 13 bases are a match to TRBD2. The CDR3 has 16 residues. V was pared by 1 base and J by 11 bases, with 9 bases of the junction left unmatched. Looked up from germline, CDR1 is SEHNR and CDR2 is FQNEAQ (reference sequence). Full variable domain (rest looked up from reference TRBV7-9 and TRBJ2-3): DTGVSQNPRHKITKRGQNVTFRCDPISEHNRLYWYRQTLGQGPEFLTYFQNEAQLEKSRLLSDRFSAERPKGSFSTLEIQRTEQGDSAMYLCASSLGGTSGMSGQYFGPGTRLTVL.